These 18 T cell receptor beta chains share one sample of origin, sequenced in a study of T-cell memory formation after mild COVID-19 (dated by TCRdb to about 2021). Libraries were prepared through 5' RACE. Data came from an Illumina NovaSeq 6000. In TCRdb, the public reads were trimmed at Q25 with fastp and aligned with MiXCR, with productive beta chains retained. Each entry is one CDR3 protein sequence, shown with its most common DNA and genes. The sample table records 200,000 to 250,000 distinct CDR3 sequences; around 8.8% of these occur just once. The ten largest make up around 3.4% of the sample. Sequencing was performed on PBMCs or a T cell subset sorted from them (not recorded which). Receptors originate from a man aged 18 to 29 who had mild COVID-19 (a few samples of this study predate the infection). The sample titles of this study are shuffled in the database, so cell type and time point are left out; the donor was told from shared clones.

The rearrangement links TRBV10-3 to TRBJ1-1; 7 nucleotides line up with TRBD1. The V segment lost 10 bases and the J segment 3 bases; nucleotides outside the gene matches: 11. The V gene's germline CDR1 is ENHRY and CDR2 SYGVKD. The CDR3 extends over 14 amino acids. The CDR3 DNA reads TGTGCCAGCCAAGTCCGACAGGGAGACACTGAAGCTTTCTTT. Amino acid sequence: CASQVRQGDTEAFF.

This clonotype was picked up one time. At one end the junction does not follow the germline gene, possibly because of a read error. The chain joins TRBV7-7 to TRBJ2-2; a possible D gene is TRBD2 (5 bases). The CDR3 loop spans 13 amino acids. Germline loops: CDR1 SSHAT, CDR2 FNYEAQ (reference sequence). The CDR3 DNA reads as TGTGCTAGCAGCTTAGCCGTTACCGGGGAGCTGTATTTT. As protein: CASSLAVTGELYF.

This clonotype was counted between two and nine times. This sequence joins TRBV6-1 and TRBJ2-3, with D unresolved. V was trimmed by 5 bases and J by 0 bases, leaving 12 bases between them. CDR3 length equals 15 residues. Germline assignment: CDR1 MNHNS and CDR2 SASEGT. The DNA for the CDR3 is TGTGCCAGCAGTAGGTACTTCACTAGCACAGATACGCAGTATTTT. This gives the protein CASSRYFTSTDTQYF.

This clonotype turned up a few times. The rearrangement links TRBV18 to TRBJ2-5; the match to TRBD2 covers 9 bases. This CDR3 has 16 amino acids. V shed 4 bases, J shed 4 bases, and the junction held 10 bases outside the gene matches. Germline V CDR1 and CDR2: KGHSH, LQKENI. The CDR3 nucleotides are TGTGCCAGCTCACGGTCGCTAGCGGGGAGAACAGAGACCCAGTACTTC. Its protein product is CASSRSLAGRTETQYF.

This clonotype was seen a handful of times. The rearrangement joins TRBV6-2 or TRBV6-3 to TRBJ2-7; 9 bases line up with TRBD2. Germline V gene lookup returns CDR1 MNHEY and CDR2 SVGEGT. The J segment lost 2 bases and the V segment lost 0 bases, leaving 2 bases of the junction unmatched. The CDR3 has 15 residues. DNA for the CDR3: TGTGCCAGCAGTTACTCGCGGGGGGGGACCTACGAGCAGTACTTC. This sequence encodes CASSYSRGGTYEQYF.

At least ten counts were recorded for this clonotype. This chain uses TRBV12-3 or TRBV12-4 with TRBJ1-1; 7 positions agree with TRBD1. Trimming removed 3 bases from V and 4 bases from J; junction bases left unmatched: 2. This CDR3 comprises 13 residues. Here the CDR3 DNA reads TGTGCCAGCAGTTTCGACAGGGCCACTGAAGCTTTCTTT. Translated: CASSFDRATEAFF.

This chain links TRBV10-3 with TRBJ1-6, with no clear D. Germline lookup yields CDR1 ENHRY and CDR2 SYGVKD. The CDR3 spans 16 residues. The V end lost 4 bases, the J end lost 7 bases, and 17 bases lay between the germline ends. CDR3 DNA: TGTGCCATCAGTGGTGGATCTGGTATTGGAAATTCACCCCTCCACTTT. This encodes CAISGGSGIGNSPLHF.

The chain joins TRBV19 to TRBJ2-7, with a tentative D call TRBD1 (5 bases). V was shortened by 3 bases and J by 0 bases, with 12 bases between the two germline ends. CDR3 size: 15 residues. From germline, CDR1 is LNHDA and CDR2 SQIVND (reference sequence). CDR3 DNA: TGTGCCAGTAGTATTAACACAGGAAGCTCCTACGAGCAGTACTTC. It translates to CASSINTGSSYEQYF.

This clonotype turned up a few times. The chain is built from TRBV7-9 and TRBJ1-2; D ambiguous. Trimming stripped 1 base from V and 3 bases from J, with 9 bases between. CDR1 is SEHNR and CDR2 is FQNEAQ in the germline V gene (reference sequence). This CDR3 spans 14 amino acids. This CDR3 is CASSLDVRDYGYTF. CDR3 DNA: TGTGCCAGCAGCTTAGATGTCCGAGACTATGGCTACACCTTC.

The chain recombines TRBV19 with TRBJ2-3; D perhaps matches TRBD2 (6 bases). This CDR3 spans 15 amino acids. The V gene lost 6 bases and the J gene lost 1 base, with 14 bases spanning the gap. Per the germline V gene, CDR1 is LNHDA and CDR2 is SQIVND (reference sequence). CDR3 region: CASSLGGWGTDTQYF. Here the CDR3 DNA reads TGTGCCAGTAGCCTTGGGGGGTGGGGCACAGATACGCAGTATTTT.

CDR3 nucleotides: TGTGCCAGCAGCGTCTCGGTAGCGGGGGGGCGGCAAGAGACCCAGTACTTC. Encoded protein: CASSVSVAGGRQETQYF. The chain carries TRBV9 and TRBJ2-5, with TRBD2 identical over 11 bases. In germline, CDR1 is SGDLS, CDR2 YYNGEE. This CDR3 region has 17 residues. The junction had 8 bases not matched to a gene; V was cut back by 2 bases and J by 2 bases. Based on the CDR3 plus reference TRBV9 and TRBJ2-5, the full variable domain is DSGVTQTPKHLITATGQRVTLRCSPRSGDLSVYWYQQSLDQGLQFLIQYYNGEERAKGNILERFSAQQFPDLHSELNLSSLELGDSALYFCASSVSVAGGRQETQYFGPGTRLLVL.

This clonotype has just a few counts. The chain couples TRBV2 to TRBJ1-5; weak D call: TRBD1 (5 bases). This CDR3 contains 13 residues. V lost 6 bases and J 8 bases, leaving 14 bases between the germline ends. Germline V gene data show CDR1 as SNHLY and CDR2 as FYNNEI. CDR3 in DNA: TGTGCCAGCAGCCCGGGGCGGGGCGAGCCCCAGCATTTT. Its translation is CASSPGRGEPQHF.

This clonotype has just a few counts. V and J are TRBV5-4 and TRBJ2-5; D gene uncertain. The CDR3 consists of 14 residues. The germline V gene has CDR1 SGHNT and CDR2 YYREEE (reference sequence). Between the trimmed V and J ends, which lost 4 bases and 2 bases, there was a span of 12 bases. The CDR3 nucleotides read TGTGCCAGCAGCCCCCAGGTGGGTCAAGAGACCCAGTACTTC. It is translated as CASSPQVGQETQYF.

This clonotype was detected ten times or more. The V gene is TRBV10-3, the J gene TRBJ2-7, with unresolved D. The germline V gene has CDR1 ENHRY and CDR2 SYGVKD. There are 11 residues in the CDR3. The V and J ends lost 4 bases and 2 bases respectively, with 3 bases between them. CDR3 amino acids: CAISAAYEQYF. CDR3 nucleotides: TGTGCCATCAGTGCCGCCTACGAGCAGTACTTC.

This clonotype turned up a few times. The chain joins TRBV18 to TRBJ2-3, with TRBD2 as a possible D gene (5 bases). CDR1 and CDR2 (germline): KGHSH, LQKENI. Trimming shortened V by 7 bases and J by 4 bases, and 12 bases separated the two germline ends. The CDR3 is 13 residues long. The CDR3 DNA reads TGTGCCAGCTTTCCAATCGGGGCAGATACGCAGTATTTT. Translation gives CASFPIGADTQYF.

The rearrangement joins TRBV11-3 to TRBJ1-1; D is unresolved. Per the germline V gene, CDR1 is SGHNT and CDR2 is YENEEA. The CDR3 has 13 residues. Trimming pared 4 bases from V and 4 bases from J, leaving 10 bases between. The CDR3 is CASSSGSGTEAFF. The CDR3 DNA reads as TGTGCCAGCAGCTCCGGGTCAGGCACTGAAGCTTTCTTT.

This clonotype occurred a few times. The chain has TRBV3-1 and TRBJ2-5; D is ambiguous. Trimming removed 0 bases from V and 4 bases from J, with 3 bases in between. CDR3 length: 12 amino acids. Germline CDR1 reads LGHDT; CDR2 reads YNNKEL (reference sequence). CDR3 region: CASSQEGETQYF. The CDR3 region has the DNA TGTGCCAGCAGCCAAGAGGGAGAGACCCAGTACTTC.

The chain joins TRBV7-3 to TRBJ1-1, with D maybe TRBD1 (5 bases). Germline V gene sequence: CDR1 SGHTA, CDR2 FQGTGA. This CDR3 has 17 residues. V lost 2 bases and J lost 1, with 17 bases in between. CDR3: CASSLFAPDSRNTEAFF. In nucleotides, the CDR3 is TGTGCCAGCAGCTTATTTGCACCCGACAGTAGGAACACTGAAGCTTTCTTT.